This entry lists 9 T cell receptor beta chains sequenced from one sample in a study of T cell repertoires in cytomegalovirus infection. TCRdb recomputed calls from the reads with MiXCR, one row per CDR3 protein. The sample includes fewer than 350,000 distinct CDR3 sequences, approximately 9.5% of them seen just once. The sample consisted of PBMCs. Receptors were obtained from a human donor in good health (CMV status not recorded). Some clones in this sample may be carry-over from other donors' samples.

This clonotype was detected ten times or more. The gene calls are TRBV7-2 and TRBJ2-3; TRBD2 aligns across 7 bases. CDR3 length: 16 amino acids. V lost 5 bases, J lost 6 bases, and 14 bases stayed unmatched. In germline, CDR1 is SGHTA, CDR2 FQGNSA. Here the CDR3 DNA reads TGTGCCAGCAGCCTAGGCGGGCTAGCGGCTCGGGATACGCAGTATTTT. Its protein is CASSLGGLAARDTQYF.

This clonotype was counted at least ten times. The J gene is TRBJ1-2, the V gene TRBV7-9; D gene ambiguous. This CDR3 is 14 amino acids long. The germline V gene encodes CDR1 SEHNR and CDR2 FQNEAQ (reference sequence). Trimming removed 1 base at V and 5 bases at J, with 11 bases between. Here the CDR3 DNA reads TGTGCCAGCAGCTTAGGGGAGCCTTGGTATGGCTACACCTTC. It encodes CASSLGEPWYGYTF.

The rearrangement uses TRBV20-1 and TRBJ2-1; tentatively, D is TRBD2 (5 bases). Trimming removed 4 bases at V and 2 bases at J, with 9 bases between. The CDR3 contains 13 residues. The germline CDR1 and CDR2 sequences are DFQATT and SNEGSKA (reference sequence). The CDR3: CSAKRTTYNEQFF. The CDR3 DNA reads TGCAGTGCTAAGCGGACCACCTACAATGAGCAGTTCTTC.

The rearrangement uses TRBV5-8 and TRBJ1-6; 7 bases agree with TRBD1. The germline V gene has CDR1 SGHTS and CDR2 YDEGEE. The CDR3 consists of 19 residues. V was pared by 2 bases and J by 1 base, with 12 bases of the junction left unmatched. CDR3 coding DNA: TGTGCCAGCAGCTTTAATTTTTACCGGACAGGATCCTATAATTCACCCCTCCACTTT. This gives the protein CASSFNFYRTGSYNSPLHF.

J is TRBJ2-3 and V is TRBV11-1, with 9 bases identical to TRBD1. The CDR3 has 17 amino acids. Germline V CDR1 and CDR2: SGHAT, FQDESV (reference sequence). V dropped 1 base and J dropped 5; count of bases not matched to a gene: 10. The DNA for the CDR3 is TGTGCCAGCAGCTTAGAGCCGACAGGGGGGGGCCAAGATACGCAGTATTTT. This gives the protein CASSLEPTGGGQDTQYF.

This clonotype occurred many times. The CDR3 DNA reads TGTGCCAGCAGGAGACAACTGAACACTGAAGCTTTCTTT. Encoded protein: CASRRQLNTEAFF. J is TRBJ1-1 and V is TRBV7-2; D not certain. This CDR3 is built from 13 residues. Germline CDR1 reads SGHTA; CDR2 reads FQGNSA. The germline V and J ends were trimmed by 6 bases and 0 bases, with 8 bases remaining between them.

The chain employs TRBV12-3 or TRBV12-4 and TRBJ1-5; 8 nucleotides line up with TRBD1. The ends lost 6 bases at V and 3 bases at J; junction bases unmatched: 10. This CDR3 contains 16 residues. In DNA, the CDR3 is TGTGCCAGCAGGGGACCGGGACAGGCGAACAATCAGCCCCAGCATTTT. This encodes CASRGPGQANNQPQHF.

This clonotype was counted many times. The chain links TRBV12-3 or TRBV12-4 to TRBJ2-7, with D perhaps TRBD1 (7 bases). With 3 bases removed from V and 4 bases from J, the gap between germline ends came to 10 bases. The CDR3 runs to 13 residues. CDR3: CASSLGGQYEQYF. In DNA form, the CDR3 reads TGTGCCAGCAGTTTGGGGGGACAGTACGAGCAGTACTTC.

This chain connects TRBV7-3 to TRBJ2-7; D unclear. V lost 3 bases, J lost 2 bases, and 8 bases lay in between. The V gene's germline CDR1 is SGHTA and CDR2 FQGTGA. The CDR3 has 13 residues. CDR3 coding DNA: TGTGCCAGCAGCTTCCGGGTGGCCTACGAGCAGTACTTC. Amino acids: CASSFRVAYEQYF.